This TCR beta chain emerged from a study of T cell changes during pregnancy in multiple sclerosis. This CDR3 has 13 residues. CDR1 MNHNY and CDR2 SVGAGI come from the germline V gene (reference sequence). The germline V and J ends were trimmed by 6 bases and 6 bases, with 12 bases remaining between them. This clone showed up just once. Generated by immunoSEQ multiplex PCR, the TCRdb table keeps only in-frame clones and is missing some. This sample has roughly 30,000 clones, with just over 90% found just once. The chain is built from TRBV6-6 and TRBJ1-5, with D unresolved. The clonotype comes from a female donor with multiple sclerosis, enrolled in a pregnancy study. The sequencing here drew on CD4+ T cells from peripheral blood mononuclear cells, taken in the second trimester of pregnancy. The DNA for the CDR3 is TGTGCCAGCAGCCCGGGAGGGAGTCAGCCCCAGCATTTT. It is translated as CASSPGGSQPQHF.